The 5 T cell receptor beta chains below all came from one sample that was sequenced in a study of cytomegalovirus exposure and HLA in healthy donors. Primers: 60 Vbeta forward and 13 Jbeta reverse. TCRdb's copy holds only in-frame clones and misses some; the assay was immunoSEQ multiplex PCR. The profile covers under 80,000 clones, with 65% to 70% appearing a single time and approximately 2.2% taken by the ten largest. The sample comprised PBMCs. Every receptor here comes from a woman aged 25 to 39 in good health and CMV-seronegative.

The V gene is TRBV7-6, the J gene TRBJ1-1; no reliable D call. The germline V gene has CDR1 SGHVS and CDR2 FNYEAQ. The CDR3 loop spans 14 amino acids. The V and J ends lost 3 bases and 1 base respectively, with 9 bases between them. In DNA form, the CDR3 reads TGTGCCAGCAGCTTCGGTCGTTGGAACACTGAAGCTTTCTTT. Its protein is CASSFGRWNTEAFF.

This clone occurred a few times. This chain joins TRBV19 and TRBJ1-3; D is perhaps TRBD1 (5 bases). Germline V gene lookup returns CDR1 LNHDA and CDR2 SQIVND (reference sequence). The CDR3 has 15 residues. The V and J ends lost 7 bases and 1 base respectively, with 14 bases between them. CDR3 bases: TGTGCCAGTACCGAAGCGACAGTTTCTGGAAACACCATATATTTT. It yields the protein CASTEATVSGNTIYF.

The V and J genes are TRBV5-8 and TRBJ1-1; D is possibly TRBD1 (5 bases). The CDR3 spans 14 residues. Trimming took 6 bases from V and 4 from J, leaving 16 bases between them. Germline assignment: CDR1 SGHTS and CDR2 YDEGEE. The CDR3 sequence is CASIKIGGGTEAFF. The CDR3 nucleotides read TGTGCCAGCATCAAAATTGGCGGGGGCACTGAAGCTTTCTTT.

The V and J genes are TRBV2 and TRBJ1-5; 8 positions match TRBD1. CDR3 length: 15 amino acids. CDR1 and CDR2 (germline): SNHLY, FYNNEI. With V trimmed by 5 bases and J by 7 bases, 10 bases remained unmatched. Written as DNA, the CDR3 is TGTGCCAGCAGTAACAGGGGGGGATCTCCCCAGCCCCAGCATTTT. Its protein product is CASSNRGGSPQPQHF.

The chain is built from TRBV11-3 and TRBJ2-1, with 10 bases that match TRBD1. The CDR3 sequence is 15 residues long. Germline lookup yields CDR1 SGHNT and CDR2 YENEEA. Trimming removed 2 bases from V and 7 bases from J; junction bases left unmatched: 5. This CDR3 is CASSLPWDRGNEQFF. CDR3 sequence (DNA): TGTGCCAGCAGCTTACCATGGGACAGGGGAAATGAGCAGTTCTTC.